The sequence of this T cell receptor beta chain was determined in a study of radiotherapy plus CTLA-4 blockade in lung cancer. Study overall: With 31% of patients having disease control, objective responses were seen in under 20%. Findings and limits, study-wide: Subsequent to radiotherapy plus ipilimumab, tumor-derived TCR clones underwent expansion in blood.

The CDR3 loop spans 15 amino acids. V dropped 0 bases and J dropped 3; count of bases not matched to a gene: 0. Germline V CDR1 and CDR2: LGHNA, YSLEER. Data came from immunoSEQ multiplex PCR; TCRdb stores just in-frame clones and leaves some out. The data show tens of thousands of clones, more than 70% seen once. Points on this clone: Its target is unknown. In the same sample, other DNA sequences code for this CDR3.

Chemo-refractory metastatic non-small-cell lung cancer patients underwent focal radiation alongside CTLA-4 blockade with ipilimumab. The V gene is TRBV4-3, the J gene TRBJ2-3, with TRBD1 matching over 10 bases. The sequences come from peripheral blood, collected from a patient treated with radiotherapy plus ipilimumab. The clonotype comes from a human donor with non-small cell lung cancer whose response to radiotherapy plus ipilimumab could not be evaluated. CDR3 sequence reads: CASSQEGQGTDTQYF. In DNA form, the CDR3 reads TGCGCCAGCAGCCAAGAGGGACAGGGGACAGATACGCAGTATTTT.